Listed below are T cell receptor beta chains from one sample, sequenced in a study of blood T cell repertoires in COVID-19. Some clones are missing from TCRdb's copy, which holds only in-frame ones; the method was immunoSEQ multiplex PCR. The data show about 670,000 clones, over 80% seen once. The sequenced sample was peripheral blood. These receptors were taken from a young woman with acute or convalescent COVID-19. The CDR3 runs from the conserved cysteine through the conserved F or W. D genes are given only for firm matches. Clone sizes are given selectively: once, few, many, or a class where the clone is expanded.

d_call	clone_size	v_call	j_call	cdr3_nt	cdr3_aa
TRBD1	-	TRBV5-1	TRBJ1-1	TGCGCCAGCAGCCGGGGACAGGGGTATGGGAACACTGAAGCTTTCTTT	CASSRGQGYGNTEAFF
TRBD1	-	TRBV24-1	TRBJ2-6	TGTGCCACCAGTACAGGGGGTTACTCTGGGGCCAACGTCCTGACTTTC	CATSTGGYSGANVLTF
-	-	TRBV14	TRBJ2-4	TGTGCCAGCAGCCAAGCCGGGACACGAAAAAACATTCAGTACTTC	CASSQAGTRKNIQYF
-	-	TRBV15	TRBJ1-2	TGTGCCACCAGCAGAGGGGCAACAGGGTATGGCTACACCTTC	CATSRGATGYGYTF
TRBD1	-	TRBV6-5	TRBJ1-1	TGTGCCAGCAGTCCTCGACAGGGAGTGAACACTGAAGCTTTCTTT	CASSPRQGVNTEAFF
-	-	TRBV15	TRBJ1-5	TGTGCCACCAGCAGAGATCAGGGTGGCAATCAGCCCCAGCATTTT	CATSRDQGGNQPQHF
TRBD1	-	TRBV7-9	TRBJ2-3	TGTGCCAGCAGCGCACAGACAGGGGCCACAGATACGCAGTATTTT	CASSAQTGATDTQYF
-	-	TRBV7-3	TRBJ2-7	TGTGCCAGCAGCTTACAAAGGGGAAACGAGCAGTACTTC	CASSLQRGNEQYF
-	-	TRBV24-1	TRBJ2-5	TGTGCCACCAGTGATTGGGGGACACAACAAGAGACCCAGTACTTC	CATSDWGTQQETQYF
-	-	TRBV20-1	TRBJ2-1	TGCAGTGCTAGTAGCCCTAACTACAATGAGCAGTTCTTC	CSASSPNYNEQFF
-	-	TRBV5-4	TRBJ1-2	TGTGCCAGCAGCTTGGCTGACAGCGATATCTATGGCTACACCTTC	CASSLADSDIYGYTF
TRBD1	once	TRBV7-8	TRBJ1-1	TGTGCCAGCAGCTTACCCCACAGGGGCGGACGGAACACTGAAGCTTTCTTT	CASSLPHRGGRNTEAFF
-	-	TRBV5-1	TRBJ2-2	TGCGCCAGCAGCTTTCAGGCCAGCTTATCCACCGGGGAGCTGTTTTTT	CASSFQASLSTGELFF